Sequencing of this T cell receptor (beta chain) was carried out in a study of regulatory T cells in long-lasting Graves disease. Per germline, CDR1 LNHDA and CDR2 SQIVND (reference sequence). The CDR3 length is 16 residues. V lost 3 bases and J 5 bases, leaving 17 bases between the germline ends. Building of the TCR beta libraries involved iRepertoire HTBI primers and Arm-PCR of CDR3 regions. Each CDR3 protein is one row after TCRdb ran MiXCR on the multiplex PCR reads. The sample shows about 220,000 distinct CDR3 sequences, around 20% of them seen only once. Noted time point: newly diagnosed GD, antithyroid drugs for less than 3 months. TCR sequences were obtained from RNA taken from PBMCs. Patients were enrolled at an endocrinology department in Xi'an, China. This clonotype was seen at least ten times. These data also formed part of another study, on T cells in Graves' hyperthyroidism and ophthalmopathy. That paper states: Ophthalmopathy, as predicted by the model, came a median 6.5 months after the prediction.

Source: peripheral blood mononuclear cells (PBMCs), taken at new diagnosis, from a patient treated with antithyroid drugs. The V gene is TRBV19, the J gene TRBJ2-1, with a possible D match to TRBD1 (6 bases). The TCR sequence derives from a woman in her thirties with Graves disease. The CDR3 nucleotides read TGTGCCAGTAGTATTCTGCAGGGGATGGGGGACAATGAGCAGTTCTTC. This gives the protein CASSILQGMGDNEQFF.